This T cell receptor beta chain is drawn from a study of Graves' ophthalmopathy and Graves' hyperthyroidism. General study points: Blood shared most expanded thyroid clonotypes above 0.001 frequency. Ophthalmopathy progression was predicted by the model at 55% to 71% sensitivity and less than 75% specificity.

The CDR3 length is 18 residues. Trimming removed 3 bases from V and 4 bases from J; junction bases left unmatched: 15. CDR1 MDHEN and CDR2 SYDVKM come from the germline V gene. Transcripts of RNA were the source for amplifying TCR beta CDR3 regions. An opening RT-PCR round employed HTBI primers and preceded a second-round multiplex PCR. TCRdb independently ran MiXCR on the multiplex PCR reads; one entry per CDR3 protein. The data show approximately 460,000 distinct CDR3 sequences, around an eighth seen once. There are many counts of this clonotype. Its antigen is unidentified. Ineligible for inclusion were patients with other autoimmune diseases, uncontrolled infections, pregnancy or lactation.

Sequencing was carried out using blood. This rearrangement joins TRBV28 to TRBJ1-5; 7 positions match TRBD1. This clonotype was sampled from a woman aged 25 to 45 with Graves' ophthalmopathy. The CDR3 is CASSFKGRASGGNQPQHF. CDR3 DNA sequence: TGTGCCAGCAGTTTTAAGGGGAGAGCGTCAGGGGGAAATCAGCCCCAGCATTTT. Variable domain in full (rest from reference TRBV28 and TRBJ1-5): DVKVTQSSRYLVKRTGEKVFLECVQDMDHENMFWYRQDPGLGLRLIYFSYDVKMKEKGDIPEGYSVSREKKERFSLILESASTNQTSMYLCASSFKGRASGGNQPQHFGDGTRLSIL.